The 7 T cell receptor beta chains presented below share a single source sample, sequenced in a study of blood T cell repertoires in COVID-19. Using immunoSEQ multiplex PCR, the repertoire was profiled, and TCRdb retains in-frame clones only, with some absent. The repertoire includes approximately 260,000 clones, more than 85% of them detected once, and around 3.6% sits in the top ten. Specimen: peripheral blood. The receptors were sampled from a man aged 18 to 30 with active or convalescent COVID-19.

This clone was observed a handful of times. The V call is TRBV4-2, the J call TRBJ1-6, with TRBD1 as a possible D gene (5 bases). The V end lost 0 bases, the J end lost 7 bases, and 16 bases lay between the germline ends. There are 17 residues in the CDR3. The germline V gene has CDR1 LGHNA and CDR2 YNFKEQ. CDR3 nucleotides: TGTGCCAGCAGCCAAGAAAGTGGGGCAGCTTCCAATTCACCCCTCCACTTT. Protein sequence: CASSQESGAASNSPLHF.

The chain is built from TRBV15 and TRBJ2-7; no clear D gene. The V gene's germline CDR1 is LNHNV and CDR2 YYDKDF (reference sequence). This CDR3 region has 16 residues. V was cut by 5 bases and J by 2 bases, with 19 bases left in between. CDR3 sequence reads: CATSSTLNGTPYEQYF. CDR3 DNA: TGTGCCACCAGCTCCACCCTGAATGGCACCCCCTACGAGCAGTACTTC.

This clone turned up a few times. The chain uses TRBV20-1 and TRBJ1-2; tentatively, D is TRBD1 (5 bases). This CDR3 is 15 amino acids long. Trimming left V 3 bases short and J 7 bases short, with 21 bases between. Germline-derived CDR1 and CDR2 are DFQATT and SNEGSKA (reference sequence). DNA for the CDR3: TGCAGTGCTAGTGCCGGGCGCTCTTTGGGGGGTGGCTACACCTTC. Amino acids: CSASAGRSLGGGYTF.

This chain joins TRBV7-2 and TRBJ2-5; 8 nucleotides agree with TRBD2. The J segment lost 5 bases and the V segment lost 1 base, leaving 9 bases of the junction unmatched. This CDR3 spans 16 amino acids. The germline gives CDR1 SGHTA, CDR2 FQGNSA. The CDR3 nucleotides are TGTGCCAGCAGCTTAGGTGACGGGAGGGCCGGGGAGACCCAGTACTTC. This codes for CASSLGDGRAGETQYF.

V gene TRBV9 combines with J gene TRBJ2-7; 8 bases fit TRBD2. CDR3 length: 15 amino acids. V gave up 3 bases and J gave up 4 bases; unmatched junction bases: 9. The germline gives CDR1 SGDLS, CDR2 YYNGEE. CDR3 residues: CASSATSAAVYEQYF. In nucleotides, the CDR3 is TGTGCCAGCAGCGCGACTAGCGCGGCGGTTTACGAGCAGTACTTC.

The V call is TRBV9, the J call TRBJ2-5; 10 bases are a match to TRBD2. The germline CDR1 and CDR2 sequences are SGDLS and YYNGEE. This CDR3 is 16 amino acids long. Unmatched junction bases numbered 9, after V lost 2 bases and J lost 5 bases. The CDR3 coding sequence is TGTGCCAGCAGCGTCAGTCTAGCGGGGGATGTGGAGACCCAGTACTTC. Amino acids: CASSVSLAGDVETQYF.

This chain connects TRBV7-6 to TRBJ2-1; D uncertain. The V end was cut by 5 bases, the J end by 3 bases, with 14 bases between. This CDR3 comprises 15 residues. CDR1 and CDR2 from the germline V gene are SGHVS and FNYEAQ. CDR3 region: CASSRLEDVYNEQFF. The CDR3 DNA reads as TGTGCCAGCAGCCGCCTAGAAGACGTCTACAATGAGCAGTTCTTC. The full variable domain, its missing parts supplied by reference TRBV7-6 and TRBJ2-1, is GAGVSQSPRYKVTKRGQDVALRCDPISGHVSLYWYRQALGQGPEFLTYFNYEAQQDKSGLPNDRFSAERPEGSISTLTIQRTEQRDSAMYRCASSRLEDVYNEQFFGPGTRLTVL.